What follows are 12 T cell receptor beta chains derived from one specimen sequenced in a study of tumor-infiltrating lymphocytes in primary liver carcinoma. A constant-region primer primed TCR beta cDNA synthesis from around 500 ng of total RNA. Three nested multiplex PCR rounds, a slightly modified ARM-PCR method, built the TCR beta libraries. It was with TRBV1-TRBV30 forward primers and a C-beta reverse primer that the first two PCR rounds were run, at roughly 10 cycles each. Each CDR3 protein gets one entry after TCRdb re-called the multiplex PCR reads with MiXCR. The data show some 120,000 distinct CDR3 sequences, 64% seen once. Each 20-30 mg portion of unsorted bulk tissue served as the source for co-extraction of RNA and DNA. Sequenced input: liver tumor tissue from sampling region 3. As for subset: tumor region T3, left-lateral pole. The receptors stem from a woman aged 60 to 75 with primary liver carcinoma and hepatitis B virus infection.

This clonotype has a single count. It may be a read error: a sequence one base away is much more abundant. The chain carries TRBV7-9 and TRBJ2-7; 11 bases fit TRBD2. Germline-derived CDR1 and CDR2 are SEHNR and FQNEAQ (reference sequence). The CDR3 runs to 15 residues. Unmatched junction bases numbered 10, after V lost 6 bases and J lost 6 bases. DNA of the CDR3: TGTGCCAGCAGTAGTTTGGGACTAGCGGATGCCGAGCAGTACTTC. Translating it yields CASSSLGLADAEQYF.

With respect to this clonotype: This may come from a read error, since a much larger clone is one base off. The chain joins TRBV6-5 to TRBJ1-1, with a weak D call TRBD1 (5 bases). The CDR3 totals 13 residues. Germline V lookup: CDR1 MNHEY, CDR2 SVGAGI. Here the CDR3 DNA reads TGTGCCAGCAGTTTAGGACACAACACTGACGCTTTCTTT. Translated: CASSLGHNTDAFF.

As to this clonotype: An end of the junction does not agree with germline; a read error may underlie this. The CDR3 nucleotides read TGTGCCTGCAGCTCCTACGGCGGGAGAACACAAGAGACCCAGTACTTC. It specifies CACSSYGGRTQETQYF. The J gene is TRBJ2-5, the V gene TRBV11-2; TRBD2 aligns across 7 bases. The CDR3 is 16 amino acids. The germline CDR1 and CDR2 sequences are SGHAT and FQNNGV.

This chain links TRBV28 with TRBJ2-1; 7 bases match TRBD2. The CDR3 extends over 18 amino acids. CDR1 is MDHEN and CDR2 is SYDVKM in the germline V gene. CDR3 amino acids: CTNRLWGGRSSSYNEQFF. The CDR3 DNA reads TGTACCAACCGACTCTGGGGGGGACGGTCTAGCTCCTACAATGAGCAGTTCTTC.

Concerning this clonotype: One end of the junction is discordant with germline, which a read error may explain. This rearrangement joins TRBV29-1 to TRBJ2-3; 8 positions agree with TRBD1. CDR3 length: 14 amino acids. Germline assignment: CDR1 SQVTM and CDR2 ANQGSEA. DNA of the CDR3: TGCAGCGTTGGGGACAGGATCCCCGCAGATACGCAATTTTTT. Translation gives CSVGDRIPADTQFF.

With respect to this clonotype: A read error may explain this, as a much larger clone is one base away. The chain carries TRBV14 and TRBJ2-7, with a weak D call TRBD2 (6 bases). The CDR3 length is 16 residues. V lost 0 bases and J 3 bases, leaving 15 bases between the germline ends. Germline V CDR1 and CDR2: SGHDN, FVKESK. CDR3 sequence (DNA): TGTGCCAGCAGCCAAGACGTAAAGCGGGTCCTCTACGAGCAGTACTTC. Amino acids: CASSQDVKRVLYEQYF.

This sequence joins TRBV7-9 and TRBJ2-6; D remains ambiguous. Germline V gene data show CDR1 as SEHNR and CDR2 as FQNEAQ (reference sequence). CDR3 length: 18 residues. The V and J ends lost 1 base and 3 bases respectively, with 16 bases between them. The CDR3 protein is CASSLEFRILFGANVLTF. CDR3 nucleotides: TGTGCCAGCAGCTTAGAATTCAGGATCCTCTTTGGGGCCAACGTCCTGACTTTC. The variable domain in full, with the rest retrieved from reference TRBV7-9 and TRBJ2-6, is DTGVSQNPRHKITKRGQNVTFRCDPISEHNRLYWYRQTLGQGPEFLTYFQNEAQLEKSRLLSDRFSAERPKGSFSTLEIQRTEQGDSAMYLCASSLEFRILFGANVLTFGAGSRLTVL.

This clonotype was found a few times. The gene calls are TRBV30 and TRBJ2-2; D call uncertain. Trimming stripped 0 bases from V and 6 bases from J, with 11 bases between. CDR1 GTSNPN and CDR2 SVGIG come from the germline V gene (reference sequence). This CDR3 is built from 14 residues. CDR3 nucleotides: TGTGCCTGGAGTGTAGATTTCGTAGCCGGGGAGCTGTTTTTT. This encodes CAWSVDFVAGELFF.

Points on this clonotype: Relative to the germline gene, one junction end is altered; a read error may explain this. The chain uses TRBV6-2 or TRBV6-3 and TRBJ2-2; tentative D call: TRBD2 (6 bases). This CDR3 has 15 residues. CDR1 MNHEY and CDR2 SVGEGT come from the germline V gene. CDR3 protein: CASSLRGKRTGELFF. CDR3 nucleotides: TGTGCCAGCAGCCTGCGGGGAAAGAGGACCGGTGAGCTGTTTTTT.

This clonotype was seen a few times. This sequence joins TRBV6-1 and TRBJ2-7, with D possibly being TRBD2 (5 bases). This CDR3 is 14 amino acids long. V was shortened by 7 bases and J by 2 bases, with 15 bases between the two germline ends. In germline, CDR1 is MNHNS, CDR2 SASEGT. CDR3: CASMSARGAYEQYF. CDR3 DNA sequence: TGTGCCAGCATGTCAGCACGGGGTGCCTACGAGCAGTACTTC.

In regard to this clonotype: A junction end diverges from the germline sequence, so it may reflect a read error. V and J are TRBV14 and TRBJ1-1; no definite D call. This CDR3 spans 13 amino acids. Germline lookup yields CDR1 SGHDN and CDR2 FVKESK. The CDR3 bases are TGTGCCGGCAGCCTAGACATGGGCACTGAAGCGTTCTTT. Its translation is CAGSLDMGTEAFF.

With regard to this clonotype: A much larger clone differs from this one at a single base, so this may be a read error. The V gene is TRBV2, the J gene TRBJ2-7, with D hard to call. The CDR3 loop spans 13 amino acids. Germline CDR1 SNHLY, CDR2 FYNNEI. V dropped 4 bases and J dropped 4 bases, with 11 bases sitting between them. CDR3 bases: TGTGCCAGCAGTGGAATAGGGATATACGAGCAGTACTTC. Translated, it gives CASSGIGIYEQYF.